The entry below describes one TCR beta chain. Its antigen is not identified. These data originate in a study of memory CD8 T cells in hepatitis C reinfection. Assay used: immunoSEQ multiplex PCR; TCRdb lists only in-frame clones, some missing. The sample records under 60,000 clones, over 85% being singletons. Germline V CDR1 and CDR2: SGHDN, FVKESK. J was trimmed by 1 base and V by 5 bases; bases with no gene match: 1. CDR3 size: 13 residues. Study-wide findings and caveats: Only a handful of donors prevented definitive conclusions about public clonotypes.

This sample's time point: pre-reinfection, 55 to 20 weeks before reinfection detection. No in vitro expansion preceded TCR sequencing of the sorted cells. The gene calls are TRBV14 and TRBJ2-7; TRBD1 agrees at 8 bases. The material sequenced was naive CD8+ T cells sorted from blood. This TCR derives from a man younger than 35 with hepatitis C virus infection. The CDR3 bases are TGTGCCAGCAGCGGACAGGGATCCTACGAGCAGTACTTC. It codes for CASSGQGSYEQYF.